This TCR beta chain was identified in a study of CD8+ T cells in alopecia areata. Treatment indicated: oral pan-JAK inhibitor, 5-10 mg twice daily. Study-wide points: Uncertainty remains about how baseline CD8+ expansion links to response, with one nonresponder. Among the 100 top clones, expanded CD8+ clones, like scalp clonality, were significantly decreased by tofacitinib.

In its sample, this clone was seen a few times. Its matching antigen is unknown. Extracted RNA was reverse transcribed into cDNA, the sequencing template. Here immunoSEQ multiplex PCR was the method, and the copy in TCRdb shows in-frame clones only, minus some. The profile shows about 280,000 clones, roughly 64% of them singletons. This TCR derives from a human donor with alopecia areata. The sequences come from CD4+ T cells sorted from blood, collected at week 24, from a patient treated with tofacitinib.

CDR3 nucleotide sequence: TGTGCCAGCAGTCAGCGTTCGGGCAGCAATAGGCCCCTCCACTTT. Translation: CASSQRSGSNRPLHF. The rearrangement links TRBV6-6 to TRBJ1-6; D remains unclear. The CDR3 runs to 15 residues. V was pared by 5 bases and J by 13 bases, with 21 bases between. CDR1 is MNHNY and CDR2 is SVGAGI in the germline V gene (reference sequence).